The 11 T cell receptor beta chains reported below all come from one sample, sequenced in a study of blood T cell repertoires in COVID-19. Measured with immunoSEQ multiplex PCR; TCRdb has only the in-frame clones, and not every one. This table holds approximately 82,000 clones, approximately 78% found once. What was sequenced was peripheral blood. Receptors originate from a human donor in a cohort sampled during active COVID-19.

The J gene is TRBJ1-6, the V gene TRBV9; 8 bases align to TRBD1. J gave up 7 bases and V 5 bases, and 8 bases lay outside the gene matches. CDR3 length: 15 residues. The germline gives CDR1 SGDLS, CDR2 YYNGEE. In DNA form, the CDR3 reads TGTGCCAGCAGTTCGCAGGGGGCGCGAAATTCACCCCTCCACTTT. Protein sequence: CASSSQGARNSPLHF.

A word on this clone: The sample contains more than one DNA sequence encoding this CDR3. J is TRBJ1-1 and V is TRBV27; the D is unclear. Germline-derived CDR1 and CDR2 are MNHEY and SMNVEV (reference sequence). This CDR3 is 14 amino acids long. V was cut by 3 bases and J by 0 bases, with 8 bases left in between. The CDR3 DNA sequence: TGTGCCAGCAGTTTGAACAGCATGAACACTGAAGCTTTCTTT. It specifies CASSLNSMNTEAFF.

This clone was picked up one time. V is TRBV2 and J is TRBJ2-2; 7 positions match TRBD2. The V gene's germline CDR1 is SNHLY and CDR2 FYNNEI. V dropped 6 bases and J dropped 6; count of bases not matched to a gene: 10. The CDR3 spans 15 residues. Here the CDR3 reads CASSGLADGAGELFF. The CDR3 DNA sequence: TGTGCCAGCAGCGGGCTAGCGGACGGGGCCGGGGAGCTGTTTTTT.

The J gene is TRBJ2-2, the V gene TRBV18; 7 bases are shared with TRBD1. Germline CDR1 is KGHSH and CDR2 is LQKENI. The V and J ends lost 2 bases and 8 bases, in that order; junction bases with no gene match: 8. CDR3 size: 15 residues. CDR3 in amino acids: CASSPGQVVAGELFF. The CDR3 DNA follows: TGTGCCAGCTCACCAGGACAGGTCGTCGCAGGGGAGCTGTTTTTT.

The chain links TRBV2 to TRBJ1-1, with 9 bases that match TRBD1. With V trimmed by 5 bases and J by 5 bases, 3 bases remained unmatched. Germline-derived CDR1 and CDR2 are SNHLY and FYNNEI. This CDR3 has 13 residues. This chain's CDR3 is CASSSTGGTEAFF. DNA for the CDR3: TGTGCCAGCAGTTCGACAGGGGGAACTGAAGCTTTCTTT.

Only one count was recorded for this clone. This chain joins TRBV9 and TRBJ2-1; tentative D call: TRBD2 (5 bases). With 2 bases removed from V and 7 bases from J, the gap between germline ends came to 19 bases. Germline CDR1 and CDR2: SGDLS and YYNGEE. The CDR3 covers 16 residues. In nucleotides, the CDR3 is TGTGCCAGCAGCGTCGCCCCCGGGGTTTTTGGGAATGAGCAGTTCTTC. Protein product: CASSVAPGVFGNEQFF.

This chain uses TRBV30 with TRBJ2-7; D possibly corresponds to TRBD1 (5 bases). Trimming removed 0 bases from V and 6 bases from J, with 21 bases in between. The CDR3 covers 16 residues. Germline V CDR1 and CDR2: GTSNPN, SVGIG (reference sequence). CDR3: CAWSVKRQGKISEQYF. The CDR3 DNA reads as TGTGCCTGGAGTGTAAAACGGCAGGGTAAGATTAGCGAGCAGTACTTC.

The V call is TRBV7-9, the J call TRBJ2-1; D possibly corresponds to TRBD2 (5 bases). V was trimmed by 4 bases and J by 10 bases, leaving 11 bases between them. CDR1 is SEHNR and CDR2 is FQNEAQ in the germline V gene (reference sequence). This CDR3 spans 12 amino acids. CDR3 DNA: TGTGCCAGCAGCTCCTGGAGGCTGGAGCAGTTCTTC. Translating gives CASSSWRLEQFF. Complete variable domain (other parts from reference TRBV7-9 and TRBJ2-1): DTGVSQNPRHKITKRGQNVTFRCDPISEHNRLYWYRQTLGQGPEFLTYFQNEAQLEKSRLLSDRFSAERPKGSFSTLEIQRTEQGDSAMYLCASSSWRLEQFFGPGTRLTVL.

The rearrangement links TRBV7-3 to TRBJ2-7; a weak D match, TRBD1 (6 bases). V was pared by 6 bases and J by 7 bases, with 25 bases between. Germline V CDR1 and CDR2: SGHTA, FQGTGA. The CDR3 length is 16 residues. The CDR3 here is CASRDPREGGSGEQYF. CDR3 bases: TGTGCCAGCAGGGATCCCAGGGAAGGGGGATCGGGGGAGCAGTACTTC.

This clone was counted a few times. V gene TRBV6-2 or TRBV6-3 combines with J gene TRBJ1-1, with 7 bases matching TRBD1. The CDR3 spans 14 residues. Trimming removed 5 bases from V and 5 bases from J; junction bases left unmatched: 8. The V gene's germline CDR1 is MNHEY and CDR2 SVGEGT. The CDR3 here is CASSLSQGRTEAFF. The CDR3 DNA is TGTGCCAGCAGTCTCTCACAGGGGAGGACTGAAGCTTTCTTT.

The rearrangement links TRBV6-2 or TRBV6-3 to TRBJ1-6; 11 nucleotides line up with TRBD1. Unmatched junction bases numbered 13, after V lost 6 bases and J lost 12 bases. Germline lookup yields CDR1 MNHEY and CDR2 SVGEGT. This CDR3 is 16 amino acids long. CDR3 DNA sequence: TGTGCCAGCAGCCAACCCCTAAGGACAGGGGGCCGACCCCTCCACTTT. Its protein is CASSQPLRTGGRPLHF.